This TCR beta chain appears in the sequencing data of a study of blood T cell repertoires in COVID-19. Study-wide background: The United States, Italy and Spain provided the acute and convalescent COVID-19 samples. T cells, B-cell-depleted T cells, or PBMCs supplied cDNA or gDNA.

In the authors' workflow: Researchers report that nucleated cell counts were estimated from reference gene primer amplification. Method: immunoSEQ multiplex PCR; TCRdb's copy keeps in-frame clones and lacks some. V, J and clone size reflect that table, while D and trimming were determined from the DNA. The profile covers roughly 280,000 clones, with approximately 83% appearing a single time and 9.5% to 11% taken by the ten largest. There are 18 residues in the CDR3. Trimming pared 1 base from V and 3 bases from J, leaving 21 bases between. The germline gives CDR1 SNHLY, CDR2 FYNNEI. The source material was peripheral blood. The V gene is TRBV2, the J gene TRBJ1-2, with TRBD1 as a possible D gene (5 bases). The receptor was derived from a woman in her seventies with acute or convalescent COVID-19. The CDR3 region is CASSEGDVRAGLDYGYTF. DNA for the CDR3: TGTGCCAGCAGTGAAGGCGACGTCAGGGCGGGACTCGACTATGGCTACACCTTC.